One sample yielded the 9 T cell receptor beta chains listed below, sequenced in a study of OX40 agonist ivuxolimab in advanced cancers. This table comes from immunoSEQ multiplex PCR, and its TCRdb copy is limited to in-frame clones, with some not included. This table holds tens of thousands of clones, over 75% found once. The source was CD4+ or CD8+ T cells sorted from blood, collected in a trial of the OX40 agonist ivuxolimab. These receptors were obtained from an adult with an advanced solid tumor such as melanoma, head and neck, liver or kidney cancer.

The V gene is TRBV7-3, the J gene TRBJ2-2; no reliable D call. CDR3 length: 14 residues. V was clipped by 2 bases and J by 0 bases, with 4 bases between them. Germline CDR1 and CDR2: SGHTA and FQGTGA. CDR3 in amino acids: CASSLLPNTGELFF. The CDR3 region has the DNA TGTGCCAGCAGCTTATTACCGAACACCGGGGAGCTGTTTTTT.

The genes are TRBV4-3 and TRBJ2-3; D is uncertain. The germline gives CDR1 LGHNA, CDR2 YSLEER. CDR3 length equals 11 residues. With 8 bases removed from V and 1 base from J, the gap between germline ends came to 4 bases. The DNA for the CDR3 is TGCGCCAGCGGGGGCACAGATACGCAGTATTTT. It translates to CASGGTDTQYF.

This chain uses TRBV5-4 with TRBJ2-7, with D unclear. The CDR3 contains 13 residues. The germline V gene has CDR1 SGHNT and CDR2 YYREEE (reference sequence). Between the trimmed V and J ends, which lost 1 base and 5 bases, there was a span of 10 bases. The CDR3 reads CASSLKGGHEQYF. DNA of the CDR3: TGTGCCAGCAGCTTGAAAGGCGGACACGAGCAGTACTTC.

The CDR3 nucleotides read TGTGCCAGTAGTGGGACAGGGTGGTACACTGAAGCTTTCTTT. Amino acids: CASSGTGWYTEAFF. The chain joins TRBV19 to TRBJ1-1; 9 nucleotides line up with TRBD1. Trimming at V came to 5 bases and at J to 3 bases, leaving 4 bases not matched to a gene. The CDR3 consists of 14 residues. CDR1 and CDR2 (germline): LNHDA, SQIVND (reference sequence).

The J gene is TRBJ2-5, the V gene TRBV4-2, with 10 bases identical to TRBD2. The J call may be wrong; the DNA end is better matched by TRBJ2-7. The CDR3 loop spans 18 amino acids. Germline assignment: CDR1 LGHNA and CDR2 YNFKEQ. The CDR3 spells CASSQRETGLAASYEQYF. DNA for the CDR3: TGTGCCAGCAGCCAAAGGGAAACAGGACTAGCGGCATCCTACGAGCAGTACTTC.

The V call is TRBV6-4, the J call TRBJ2-5; perhaps TRBD1 as D (5 bases). The CDR3 spans 15 residues. In germline, CDR1 is MRHNA, CDR2 SNTAGT. Deletions cut 6 bases from V and 4 bases from J, with 18 bases between. CDR3 DNA: TGTGCCAGCAGCCCTACAGGAGTTAAAGGAGAGACCCAGTACTTC. This gives the protein CASSPTGVKGETQYF.

V and J are TRBV29-1 and TRBJ1-5, with TRBD1 matching over 9 bases. There are 14 residues in the CDR3. With 6 bases clipped from V and 5 bases from J, the junction kept 8 bases outside the gene matches. In germline, CDR1 is SQVTM, CDR2 ANQGSEA. CDR3 sequence: CSVKQGASDQPQHF. The CDR3 DNA is TGCAGCGTCAAACAGGGGGCGTCGGATCAGCCCCAGCATTTT.

For this clone: An end of the junction does not agree with germline; a read error may underlie this. The chain is built from TRBV7-7 and TRBJ2-5; D tentatively reads TRBD1 or TRBD2 (5 bases each). This CDR3 region has 15 residues. Germline values: CDR1 SSHAT, CDR2 FNYEAQ (reference sequence). The CDR3 DNA follows: TGTGCTAGCAGCCCGGGGCGAGGGTACGGGGAGACCCAGTACTTC. This sequence encodes CASSPGRGYGETQYF. Looking up the rest from reference TRBV7-7 and TRBJ2-5 gives the full variable domain: GAGVSQSPRYKVTKRGQDVTLRCDPISSHATLYWYQQALGQGPEFLTYFNYEAQPDKSGLPSDRFSAERPEGSISTLTIQRTEQRDSAMYRCASSPGRGYGETQYFGPGTRLLVL.

V and J are TRBV19 and TRBJ1-2; 9 bases fit TRBD1. V lost 6 bases and J lost 1; bases outside the gene matches: 9. Germline assignment: CDR1 LNHDA and CDR2 SQIVND (reference sequence). The CDR3 covers 16 residues. CDR3 region: CASRTGGLGINYGYTF. CDR3 DNA: TGTGCCAGTAGAACAGGGGGCCTCGGAATTAACTATGGCTACACCTTC.